These 20 T cell receptor beta chains share one sample of origin, sequenced in a study of control samples from healthy donors and cancer patients. Clones were sequenced by immunoSEQ multiplex PCR, and TCRdb holds only the in-frame ones, with some missing. Of around 94,000 clones in the sample, 92% are singletons; the top ten hold 2% to 2.5%. The sequencing sample was made of blood. Receptor source: a woman between 18 and 29 years old in good health.

The chain joins TRBV24-1 to TRBJ1-5; D gene unclear. Germline CDR1 and CDR2: KGHDR and SFDVKD. V gave up 6 bases and J gave up 4 bases, with 9 bases separating them. There are 13 residues in the CDR3. The CDR3 DNA reads TGTGCCACCAGTCCTTCCAGAAATCAGCCCCAGCATTTT. Amino acid sequence: CATSPSRNQPQHF.

The J gene is TRBJ2-7, the V gene TRBV30, with 7 bases fitting TRBD2. The CDR3 extends over 14 amino acids. J lost 6 bases, V lost 2 bases, and 10 bases had no gene match. The germline V gene has CDR1 GTSNPN and CDR2 SVGIG (reference sequence). For the CDR3, the DNA is TGTGCCTGGAGTTCCCTGACTAGCTATTCCGAGCAGTACTTC. The encoded protein is CAWSSLTSYSEQYF.

The V and J genes are TRBV23-1 and TRBJ1-1, with 8 bases matching TRBD1. TRBV23-1 is labeled an ORF, and its function is uncertain. V shed 8 bases, J shed 1 base, and the junction held 9 bases outside the gene matches. This CDR3 region has 15 residues. The chain's CDR3 is CASGRQGTSNTEAFF. In nucleotides, the CDR3 is TGCGCCAGCGGACGACAGGGGACCTCGAACACTGAAGCTTTCTTT.

The chain employs TRBV6-5 and TRBJ1-3; unclear D gene. CDR1 is MNHEY and CDR2 is SVGAGI in the germline V gene. The CDR3 contains 15 residues. The V end lost 2 bases, the J end lost 0 bases, and 8 bases lay between the germline ends. CDR3 coding DNA: TGTGCCAGCAGTTACACCGAGAGCTCTGGAAACACCATATATTTT. Residues: CASSYTESSGNTIYF.

Only one count was recorded for this clone. The chain joins TRBV29-1 to TRBJ1-1; D not certain. There are 12 residues in the CDR3. With 7 bases removed from V and 4 bases from J, the gap between germline ends came to 13 bases. Germline CDR1 and CDR2: SQVTM and ANQGSEA. The CDR3 protein is CSARSSGTEAFF. The DNA for the CDR3 is TGCAGCGCCCGTTCATCGGGCACTGAAGCTTTCTTT. Full variable domain (rest looked up from reference TRBV29-1 and TRBJ1-1): SAVISQKPSRDICQRGTSLTIQCQVDSQVTMMFWYRQQPGQSLTLIATANQGSEATYESGFVIDKFPISRPNLTFSTLTVSNMSPEDSSIYLCSARSSGTEAFFGQGTRLTVV.

CDR3 amino acids: CASSFQGRTEAFF. The DNA of the CDR3 is TGTGCCAGCAGTTTTCAGGGTAGGACTGAAGCTTTCTTT. V usage is TRBV27 and J usage is TRBJ1-1; tentative D call: TRBD1 (5 bases). The CDR3 runs 13 residues. Germline V gene data show CDR1 as MNHEY and CDR2 as SMNVEV (reference sequence). V was cut by 3 bases and J by 5 bases, with 10 bases left in between.

The rearrangement links TRBV24-1 to TRBJ2-1; no definite D call. This CDR3 comprises 13 residues. Germline CDR1 reads KGHDR; CDR2 reads SFDVKD. Trimming left V 3 bases short and J 7 bases short, with 9 bases between. CDR3 loop: CATSDTTWNEQFF. For the CDR3, the DNA is TGTGCCACCAGTGATACTACATGGAATGAGCAGTTCTTC.

The J gene is TRBJ1-6, the V gene TRBV19; D gene ambiguous. V shed 4 bases and J shed 7 bases, with 17 bases lying between them. The length of the CDR3 is 16 residues. Looked up from germline, CDR1 is LNHDA and CDR2 is SQIVND (reference sequence). CDR3 sequence: CASSTTRRLRNSPLHF. As DNA, the CDR3 is TGTGCCAGTAGTACGACTAGACGTCTCCGCAATTCACCCCTCCACTTT.

The CDR3 loop is CASSLASRQGWLNTGELFF. The CDR3 coding sequence is TGTGCCAGCAGCTTAGCGAGCCGACAGGGATGGTTGAACACCGGGGAGCTGTTTTTT. The chain carries TRBV7-6 and TRBJ2-2; 7 bases are a match to TRBD1. The germline V gene encodes CDR1 SGHVS and CDR2 FNYEAQ. The CDR3 sequence is 19 residues long. The J segment lost 1 base and the V segment lost 0 bases, leaving 11 bases of the junction unmatched.

The CDR3 DNA reads TGTGCCAGCAGTTTAGAGGGGGGGACAGATACGCAGTATTTT. Amino acids: CASSLEGGTDTQYF. This rearrangement joins TRBV28 to TRBJ2-3; tentatively, D is TRBD2 (7 bases). Trimming took 2 bases from V and 3 from J, leaving 9 bases between them. Germline CDR1 reads MDHEN; CDR2 reads SYDVKM. This CDR3 is 14 amino acids long. The full variable domain, rest sourced from reference TRBV28 and TRBJ2-3, is DVKVTQSSRYLVKRTGEKVFLECVQDMDHENMFWYRQDPGLGLRLIYFSYDVKMKEKGDIPEGYSVSREKKERFSLILESASTNQTSMYLCASSLEGGTDTQYFGPGTRLTVL.

The genes are TRBV19 and TRBJ1-1, with D perhaps matching TRBD1 (5 bases). Germline V gene sequence: CDR1 LNHDA, CDR2 SQIVND (reference sequence). Trimming shortened V by 7 bases and J by 4 bases, and 16 bases separated the two germline ends. The CDR3 has 14 residues. The CDR3 loop reads CASTYLVGGTEAFF. DNA for the CDR3: TGTGCCAGTACTTATTTAGTGGGGGGCACTGAAGCTTTCTTT.

This chain links TRBV2 with TRBJ1-6, with D uncertain. Germline V gene data show CDR1 as SNHLY and CDR2 as FYNNEI. The CDR3 sequence is 13 residues long. The germline V and J ends were trimmed by 8 bases and 2 bases, with 7 bases remaining between them. The CDR3 sequence is CASRVAYNSPLHF. CDR3 nucleotides: TGTGCCAGCCGGGTTGCCTATAATTCACCCCTCCACTTT. Looking up the rest from reference TRBV2 and TRBJ1-6 gives the full variable domain: EPEVTQTPSHQVTQMGQEVILRCVPISNHLYFYWYRQILGQKVEFLVSFYNNEISEKSEIFDDQFSVERPDGSNFTLKIRSTKLEDSAMYFCASRVAYNSPLHFGNGTRLTVT.

The chain uses TRBV6-1 and TRBJ2-3; D ambiguous. Germline-derived CDR1 and CDR2 are MNHNS and SASEGT. The CDR3 has 14 residues. Trimming left V 3 bases short and J 5 bases short, with 12 bases between. The CDR3 nucleotides read TGTGCCAGCAGTGATGGCCGATCGGGAGATACGCAGTATTTT. Protein sequence: CASSDGRSGDTQYF.

Points on this clone: The junction departs from germline at one end; a sequencing error may be responsible. Different DNA sequences within this sample yield the same CDR3. V and J are TRBV6-5 and TRBJ1-1; 7 positions agree with TRBD1. The CDR3 is made up of 13 amino acids. Germline assignment: CDR1 MNHEY and CDR2 SVGAGI. The CDR3 protein is CASSPQGNTEAFF. In nucleotides, the CDR3 is TGTGCCAGCAGCCCACAGGGGAACACTGAGGCTTTCTTT.

The rearrangement joins TRBV5-5 to TRBJ2-3; 11 nucleotides line up with TRBD2. J gave up 2 bases and V 4 bases, and 12 bases lay outside the gene matches. The CDR3 consists of 18 residues. The germline gives CDR1 SGHKS, CDR2 YYEKEE (reference sequence). The CDR3 is CASSQFSGGASVTDTQYF. In DNA form, the CDR3 reads TGTGCCAGCAGCCAGTTTAGCGGGGGGGCGTCGGTCACAGATACGCAGTATTTT.

The sample holds one count of this clone. The chain carries TRBV24-1 and TRBJ1-2; 7 bases are shared with TRBD1. V gave up 3 bases and J gave up 7 bases; unmatched junction bases: 13. The CDR3 consists of 16 residues. Germline values: CDR1 KGHDR, CDR2 SFDVKD. In nucleotides, the CDR3 is TGTGCCACCAGTGATCAGCAAGGGGGCAGGATGGGTGGCTACACCTTC. This encodes CATSDQQGGRMGGYTF.

The J gene is TRBJ1-4, the V gene TRBV21-1; the table's D call, TRBD1, has no DNA check behind it. TRBV21-1 is an annotated pseudogene. This CDR3 is built from 14 residues. The CDR3 sequence: CASSPGRTNEKLFF. Written as DNA, the CDR3 is TGTGCCAGCAGCCCAGGAAGAACTAATGAAAAACTGTTTTTT.

The chain joins TRBV19 to TRBJ2-4; D remains ambiguous. The CDR3 covers 13 residues. Germline CDR1 LNHDA, CDR2 SQIVND (reference sequence). V was trimmed by 4 bases and J by 6 bases, leaving 10 bases between them. Here the CDR3 DNA reads TGTGCCAGTAGTACAGGAATCGGAAACATTCAGTACTTC. This translates into CASSTGIGNIQYF.

This chain connects TRBV9 to TRBJ2-1; 7 nucleotides agree with TRBD2. Germline values: CDR1 SGDLS, CDR2 YYNGEE. The CDR3 spans 14 residues. Unmatched junction bases numbered 10, after V lost 3 bases and J lost 10 bases. The CDR3 DNA follows: TGTGCCAGCAGCGATGGACTAGGGAATTTGGAGCAGTTCTTC. Its translation is CASSDGLGNLEQFF. Full variable domain (outside the CDR3, taken from reference TRBV9 and TRBJ2-1): DSGVTQTPKHLITATGQRVTLRCSPRSGDLSVYWYQQSLDQGLQFLIQYYNGEERAKGNILERFSAQQFPDLHSELNLSSLELGDSALYFCASSDGLGNLEQFFGPGTRLTVL.

This clone has a handful of counts. The rearrangement links TRBV10-3 to TRBJ1-1; D might be TRBD1 (5 bases). This CDR3 has 14 amino acids. Germline CDR1 ENHRY, CDR2 SYGVKD. Trimming pared 4 bases from V and 0 bases from J, leaving 9 bases between. The CDR3 loop is CAISVSGLNTEAFF. In nucleotides, the CDR3 is TGTGCCATCAGTGTCTCGGGGCTGAACACTGAAGCTTTCTTT.